The entry that follows covers one T cell receptor beta chain sequence. Its antigen is currently unknown. In the authors' workflow: Out-of-frame sequences were removed, leaving around 2.2 million distinct TCRbeta sequences. Produced via immunoSEQ multiplex PCR; TCRdb's table is partial and in-frame only. V and J calls and clone size are copied from that table; D and trimming were computed from the DNA. In the table there are some 53,000 clones, roughly 80% of which are singletons. The data belong to a study of memory CD4+ T cells and cytomegalovirus serostatus. Study-level points and caveats: A US-trained random forest predicted CMV serostatus with median AUC 0.91.

Deletions cut 4 bases from V and 0 bases from J, with 10 bases between. The germline gives CDR1 SGHTA, CDR2 FQGNSA. The CDR3 is 14 amino acids. The sort gate was single viable CD3+CD4+CD8-CD45RO+ cells for memory CD4+ T cells. Serum IgG to CMV pp150, pp28, p38 and p52 defined serostatus. This TCR came from an adult in good health and CMV-seronegative. V and J are TRBV7-2 and TRBJ2-7; D assignment may be TRBD1 or TRBD2 (5 bases each). The sequenced sample was memory CD4+ T cells from blood. The CDR3 region is CASSSGTLSYEQYF. The CDR3 nucleotides are TGTGCCAGCAGCTCAGGGACGCTCTCCTACGAGCAGTACTTC.